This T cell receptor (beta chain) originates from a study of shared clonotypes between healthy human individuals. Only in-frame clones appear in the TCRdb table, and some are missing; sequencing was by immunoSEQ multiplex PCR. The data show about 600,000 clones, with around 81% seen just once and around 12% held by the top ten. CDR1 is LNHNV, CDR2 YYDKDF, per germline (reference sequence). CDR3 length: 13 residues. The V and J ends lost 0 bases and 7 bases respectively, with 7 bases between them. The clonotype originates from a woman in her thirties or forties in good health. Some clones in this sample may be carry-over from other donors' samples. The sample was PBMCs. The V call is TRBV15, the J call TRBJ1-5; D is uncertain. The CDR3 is CATSRDVNQPQHF. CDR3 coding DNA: TGTGCCACCAGCAGAGATGTGAACCAGCCCCAGCATTTT.